This TCR beta chain was identified during a study of CXCR3-negative and CXCR3-positive naive CD8 T cells. Study results and limitations: Hydrophobicity of TRB CDR3s was greater in CXCR3-positive naive cells than in CXCR3-negative naive cells.

Points on this clonotype: Its cognate antigen is unknown.

Using triplicate sorts, 250,000 to 350,000 cells were collected each time from every CD8+ T cell subset. By phenotype, naive CD8+ T cells were CD45RO-CCR7+CD27+CD95-. UMI-labeled 5' RACE TRB cDNA libraries were prepared from the cells. Reprocessing the 5' RACE reads, TCRdb reports a single entry for every CDR3 protein and omits DNA. The ten most abundant clones cover about 0.49% of a sample with tens of thousands of distinct CDR3 sequences. This receptor was taken from a human donor in good health. Some clones in this sample may be carry-over from other donors' samples. The sequenced sample consisted of naive CXCR3+ CD8+ T cells from blood. Documented subset: CD45RO-CCR7+CD27+CD95- naive CD8+ T cells expressing CXCR3 (TNR3+).

The CDR3 loop is CSVEDPGQAKVF. The J gene is TRBJ1-6, the V gene TRBV29-1; TCRdb returns TRBD1, unconfirmable since there is no DNA. Looked up from germline, CDR1 is SQVTM and CDR2 is ANQGSEA. The CDR3 is made up of 12 amino acids.